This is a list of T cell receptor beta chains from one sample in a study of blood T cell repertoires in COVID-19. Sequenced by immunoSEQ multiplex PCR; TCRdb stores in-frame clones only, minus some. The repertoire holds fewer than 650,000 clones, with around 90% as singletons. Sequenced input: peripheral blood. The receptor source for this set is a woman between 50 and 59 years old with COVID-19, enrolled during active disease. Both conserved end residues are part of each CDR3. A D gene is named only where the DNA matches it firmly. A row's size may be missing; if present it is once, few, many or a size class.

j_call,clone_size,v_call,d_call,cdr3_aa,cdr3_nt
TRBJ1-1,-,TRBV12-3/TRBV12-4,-,CASSPPSDTEAFF,TGTGCCAGCAGTCCCCCCAGTGACACTGAAGCTTTCTTT
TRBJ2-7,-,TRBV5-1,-,CASSLRAGATYEQYF,TGCGCCAGCAGCTTGAGGGCAGGGGCTACCTACGAGCAGTACTTC
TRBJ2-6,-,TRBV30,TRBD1,CAWRRGTGGAGANVLTF,TGTGCCTGGAGGCGGGGGACAGGGGGCGCTGGGGCCAACGTCCTGACTTTC
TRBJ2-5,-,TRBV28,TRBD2,CASGRTSGVDAGTQYF,TGTGCCAGCGGGAGGACTAGCGGCGTAGACGCGGGGACCCAGTACTTC
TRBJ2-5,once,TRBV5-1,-,CASSSLRQDRETQYF,TGCGCCAGCAGCTCCCTACGTCAGGATCGGGAGACCCAGTACTTC
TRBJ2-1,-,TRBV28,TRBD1,CATHDSGTVNEQFF,TGTGCCACCCACGACTCCGGGACAGTCAATGAGCAGTTCTTC
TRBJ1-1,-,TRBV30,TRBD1,CAWGAEGAETEAFF,TGTGCCTGGGGCGCCGAGGGGGCGGAAACTGAAGCTTTCTTT
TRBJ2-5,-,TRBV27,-,CASRLLAPRGTQYF,TGTGCCAGCAGGTTACTAGCCCCCCGCGGGACCCAGTACTTC
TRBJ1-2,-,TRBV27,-,CAISGGGEGYTF,TGTGCCATCTCTGGGGGGGGCGAGGGCTACACCTTC
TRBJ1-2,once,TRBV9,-,CASRGGAYGYTF,TGTGCCTCAAGGGGGGGTGCCTATGGCTACACCTTC
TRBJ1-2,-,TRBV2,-,CASRRGIYGYTF,TGTGCCAGCAGGAGGGGGATTTATGGCTACACCTTC
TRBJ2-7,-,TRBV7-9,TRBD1,CASSAWTGFEQYF,TGTGCCAGCAGCGCCTGGACAGGGTTCGAGCAGTACTTC
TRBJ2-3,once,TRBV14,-,CASSQQDPRLDTQYF,TGTGCCAGCAGCCAACAAGATCCGCGCCTAGATACGCAGTATTTT